The 6 T cell receptor beta chains given below trace back to one sample, sequenced in a study of blood T cells in healthy people across ages. It was with a sample-barcoded 5' primer and a J-beta primer mix that a second PCR of roughly 7 to 12 cycles was run. TCRdb itself ran the 5' RACE reads through MiXCR, one entry per CDR3 protein. The sample holds just over 1 million distinct CDR3 sequences; 45% are singletons and the top ten take approximately 17%. Sequencing was performed on blood. Source of these receptors: a woman aged 55 to 70 in good health.

The chain employs TRBV30 and TRBJ1-6, with D possibly TRBD1 on 5 matching bases. The CDR3 is 16 residues long. CDR1 GTSNPN and CDR2 SVGIG come from the germline V gene (reference sequence). V lost 1 base and J 9 bases, leaving 19 bases between the germline ends. Written as DNA, the CDR3 is TGTGCCTGGAGTGCCCTTTCCGGGACCGAAGGTTCACCCCTCCACTTT. Its protein is CAWSALSGTEGSPLHF.

This clonotype was counted between two and nine times. V and J are TRBV9 and TRBJ2-3, with a tentative D call TRBD2 (6 bases). CDR3 length: 15 amino acids. The V gene's germline CDR1 is SGDLS and CDR2 YYNGEE. Deletions cut 3 bases from V and 6 bases from J, with 17 bases between. The CDR3 is CASSAGLIQADTQYF. CDR3 DNA sequence: TGTGCCAGCAGCGCGGGACTCATCCAGGCGGATACGCAGTATTTT.

The gene calls are TRBV27 and TRBJ2-7; D is tentatively TRBD1 or TRBD2 (5 bases each). V shed 0 bases and J shed 9 bases, with 15 bases lying between them. The CDR3 consists of 14 residues. CDR1 and CDR2 (germline): MNHEY, SMNVEV (reference sequence). In nucleotides, the CDR3 is TGTGCCAGCAGTTTATCCTTCCCCGGGACGGGGCAGTACTTC. Amino acid sequence: CASSLSFPGTGQYF.

For this clonotype: The junction differs from germline at one of its ends, possibly a read error. The rearrangement uses TRBV20-1 and TRBJ2-7, with 9 bases aligning to TRBD1. With the DNA end fitting TRBJ2-5 better, the J assignment may be wrong. Germline CDR1 is DFQATT and CDR2 is SNEGSKA (reference sequence). The CDR3 consists of 13 residues. CDR3 sequence (DNA): TGCAGTGGGCGGGACAGGGATCAAGGGACCCAGTACTTC. Translating gives CSGRDRDQGTQYF.

The chain joins TRBV28 to TRBJ2-4; possible D gene TRBD2, 6 bases. Germline loops: CDR1 MDHEN, CDR2 SYDVKM. Trimming took off 5 bases at V and 8 bases at J, with 19 bases between the two ends. This CDR3 is 15 amino acids long. The CDR3 loop reads CASSPEFGGVDIQYF. The CDR3 DNA follows: TGTGCCAGCAGTCCCGAATTCGGGGGAGTCGACATTCAGTACTTC.

This clonotype has a handful of counts. The chain carries TRBV7-2 and TRBJ2-5; weak D call: TRBD2 (5 bases). The germline gives CDR1 SGHTA, CDR2 FQGNSA. This CDR3 has 13 amino acids. Trimming removed 8 bases from V and 3 bases from J, with 13 bases in between. CDR3 sequence: CASAFAGKETQYF. The CDR3, as DNA: TGTGCCAGCGCCTTCGCGGGCAAAGAGACCCAGTACTTC.